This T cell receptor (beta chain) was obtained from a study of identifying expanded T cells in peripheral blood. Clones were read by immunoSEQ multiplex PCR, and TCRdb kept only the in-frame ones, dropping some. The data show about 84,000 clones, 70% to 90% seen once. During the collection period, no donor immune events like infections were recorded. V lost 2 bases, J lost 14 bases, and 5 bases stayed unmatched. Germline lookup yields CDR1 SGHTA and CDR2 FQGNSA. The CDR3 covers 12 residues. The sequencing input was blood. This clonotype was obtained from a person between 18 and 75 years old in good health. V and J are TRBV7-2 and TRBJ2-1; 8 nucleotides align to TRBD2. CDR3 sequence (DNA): TGTGCCAGCAGCTTATACGGGGGGGATGAGTTCTTC. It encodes CASSLYGGDEFF. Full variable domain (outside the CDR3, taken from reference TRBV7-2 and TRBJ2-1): GAGVSQSPSNKVTEKGKDVELRCDPISGHTALYWYRQSLGQGLEFLIYFQGNSAPDKSGLPSDRFSAERTGGSVSTLTIQRTQQEDSAVYLCASSLYGGDEFFGPGTRLTVL.